The 18 T cell receptor beta chains below all came from one sample that was sequenced in a study of somatic mutations in cytotoxic T cells in rheumatoid arthritis. The protocol was immunoSEQ multiplex PCR, while the TCRdb copy is restricted to in-frame clones and leaves out a portion. The table records 2,000 to 3,000 clones, approximately 79% of them present only once. The specimen sequenced was CD8+ T cells sorted from blood. The receptors stem from a woman aged 40 to 50 with rheumatoid arthritis.

CDR3 in amino acids: CASSMLENTEAFF. The CDR3 DNA sequence: TGTGCCAGCTCGATGTTAGAGAACACTGAAGCTTTCTTT. The rearrangement joins TRBV21-1 to TRBJ1-1. TRBV21-1 is a pseudogene. There are 13 residues in the CDR3.

The J gene is TRBJ2-1, the V gene TRBV7-9; 7 bases align to TRBD1. J gave up 8 bases and V 2 bases, and 12 bases lay outside the gene matches. The CDR3 totals 16 residues. CDR1 is SEHNR and CDR2 is FQNEAQ in the germline V gene (reference sequence). The CDR3 sequence: CASSLIGVGQGDEQFF. In nucleotides, the CDR3 is TGTGCCAGCAGCTTAATTGGGGTGGGTCAGGGGGATGAGCAGTTCTTC.

The chain couples TRBV15 to TRBJ2-3, with a weak D call TRBD2 (5 bases). Trimming left V 7 bases short and J 2 bases short, with 16 bases between. Per germline, CDR1 LNHNV and CDR2 YYDKDF (reference sequence). The CDR3 covers 15 residues. This CDR3 is CATIAGNTVTDTQYF. CDR3 DNA sequence: TGTGCCACCATAGCCGGGAATACGGTCACAGATACGCAGTATTTT. The full variable domain, its missing parts supplied by reference TRBV15 and TRBJ2-3, is DAMVIQNPRYQVTQFGKPVTLSCSQTLNHNVMYWYQQKSSQAPKLLFHYYDKDFNNEADTPDNFQSRRPNTSFCFLDIRSPGLGDTAMYLCATIAGNTVTDTQYFGPGTRLTVL.

V and J are TRBV29-1 and TRBJ2-1, with 7 positions matching TRBD2. Germline CDR1 and CDR2: SQVTM and ANQGSEA. V gave up 4 bases and J gave up 9 bases; unmatched junction bases: 9. CDR3 length: 13 residues. CDR3 DNA: TGCAGCGTTGGCTACTCCCTAGCGGCTGAGCAGTTCTTC. This encodes CSVGYSLAAEQFF.

Only one count was recorded for this clone. V is TRBV2 and J is TRBJ2-5, with 11 bases lining up with TRBD2. Germline lookup yields CDR1 SNHLY and CDR2 FYNNEI. The CDR3 is 23 residues long. The ends lost 3 bases at V and 1 base at J; junction bases unmatched: 25. DNA of the CDR3: TGTGCCAGCAGTGAGATCGGGGAGGCAGGGGCACTAGCGGGGGTGCGAAGCCAAGAGACCCAGTACTTC. Amino acids: CASSEIGEAGALAGVRSQETQYF.

The genes are TRBV7-8 and TRBJ2-7; weak D call: TRBD1 (5 bases). In germline, CDR1 is SGHVS, CDR2 FQNEAQ. The germline V and J ends were trimmed by 3 bases and 3 bases, with 9 bases remaining between them. The CDR3 runs to 13 residues. The CDR3 loop is CASSFRQIYEQYF. The CDR3 bases are TGTGCCAGCAGCTTCCGACAGATCTACGAGCAGTACTTC.

The chain is built from TRBV15 and TRBJ2-7; weak D call: TRBD1 (7 bases). The germline V gene encodes CDR1 LNHNV and CDR2 YYDKDF (reference sequence). V was cut by 0 bases and J by 7 bases, with 16 bases left in between. The length of the CDR3 is 15 residues. The CDR3 reads CATSRDRGDRGEQYF. CDR3 DNA sequence: TGTGCCACCAGCAGAGACAGGGGGGACCGGGGAGAGCAGTACTTC.

This chain links TRBV7-6 with TRBJ2-7; a possible D gene is TRBD2 (5 bases). Germline values: CDR1 SGHVS, CDR2 FNYEAQ. The V and J ends lost 4 bases and 5 bases respectively, with 12 bases between them. The CDR3 spans 13 residues. The CDR3, as DNA: TGTGCCAGCAGCTCGTTACTAGTGAACGAGCAGTACTTC. Protein sequence: CASSSLLVNEQYF.

The rearrangement joins TRBV7-9 to TRBJ2-4, with a tentative D call TRBD1 (6 bases). Trimming took 4 bases from V and 0 from J, leaving 10 bases between them. The germline gives CDR1 SEHNR, CDR2 FQNEAQ (reference sequence). The CDR3 length is 15 residues. As DNA, the CDR3 is TGTGCCAGCAGCTCCACGACAGGAGCCAAAAACATTCAGTACTTC. This encodes CASSSTTGAKNIQYF.

The gene calls are TRBV9 and TRBJ2-1; a weak D match, TRBD2 (6 bases). CDR1 and CDR2 from the germline V gene are SGDLS and YYNGEE. The germline V and J ends were trimmed by 0 bases and 6 bases, with 13 bases remaining between them. This CDR3 region has 15 residues. The CDR3 loop reads CASSVEGEVINEQFF. The CDR3 nucleotides are TGTGCCAGCAGCGTAGAAGGGGAGGTTATCAATGAGCAGTTCTTC.

The chain recombines TRBV5-1 with TRBJ1-6, with D perhaps matching TRBD1 (5 bases). The CDR3 consists of 15 residues. Trimming removed 0 bases at V and 10 bases at J, with 14 bases between. Per the germline V gene, CDR1 is SGHRS and CDR2 is YFSETQ. CDR3: CASSLATGKVSPLHF. CDR3 bases: TGCGCCAGCAGCTTGGCAACAGGAAAAGTCTCACCCCTCCACTTT.

The chain is built from TRBV5-4 and TRBJ2-4; a weak D match, TRBD2 (6 bases). The length of the CDR3 is 17 residues. Trimming left V 2 bases short and J 6 bases short, with 21 bases between. Germline values: CDR1 SGHNT, CDR2 YYREEE (reference sequence). CDR3: CASSFNSGGNGGNIQYF. In DNA, the CDR3 is TGTGCCAGCAGCTTCAACAGTGGGGGGAACGGAGGAAACATTCAGTACTTC. Filled out from reference TRBV5-4 and TRBJ2-4, the complete variable domain reads ETGVTQSPTHLIKTRGQQVTLRCSSQSGHNTVSWYQQALGQGPQFIFQYYREEENGRGNFPPRFSGLQFPNYSSELNVNALELDDSALYLCASSFNSGGNGGNIQYFGAGTRLSVL.

V gene TRBV7-9 combines with J gene TRBJ2-1; D might be TRBD2 (6 bases). This CDR3 is built from 16 residues. V lost 5 bases, J lost 9 bases, and 23 bases lay in between. Germline V lookup: CDR1 SEHNR, CDR2 FQNEAQ (reference sequence). This chain's CDR3 is CASSLSGGGTNGEQFF. CDR3 sequence (DNA): TGTGCCAGCAGCCTTTCCGGAGGCGGGACGAACGGTGAGCAGTTCTTC.

The CDR3 reads CASSLIGAGESNEKLFF. The CDR3 nucleotides read TGTGCCAGCAGCTTAATAGGGGCAGGGGAGTCTAATGAAAAACTGTTTTTT. This chain links TRBV7-9 with TRBJ1-4; perhaps TRBD1 as D (6 bases). The CDR3 totals 17 residues. Germline V gives CDR1 SEHNR, CDR2 FQNEAQ (reference sequence). With 2 bases removed from V and 3 bases from J, the gap between germline ends came to 16 bases.

The rearrangement links TRBV7-8 to TRBJ1-2, with a possible D match to TRBD1 (6 bases). The CDR3 length is 15 residues. Germline V CDR1 and CDR2: SGHVS, FQNEAQ. Trimming removed 1 base at V and 7 bases at J, with 16 bases between. The CDR3 here is CASSLVAGDTSGYTF. The CDR3 DNA sequence: TGTGCCAGCAGCTTAGTGGCAGGGGATACCTCTGGCTACACCTTC.

The chain has TRBV13 and TRBJ2-4, with 8 positions matching TRBD2. The V gene end was trimmed by 4 bases and the J gene end by 0 bases; junction bases not matched to a gene: 5. CDR3 length: 16 amino acids. Looked up from germline, CDR1 is PRHDT and CDR2 is FYEKMQ (reference sequence). This CDR3 is CASSSREELAKNIQYF. In nucleotides, the CDR3 is TGTGCCAGCAGCTCGCGGGAGGAGCTAGCCAAAAACATTCAGTACTTC.

The CDR3 loop reads CATSMRDPIPHEQYF. CDR3 coding DNA: TGTGCCACCAGCATGCGGGACCCAATCCCCCACGAGCAGTACTTC. The J gene is TRBJ2-7, the V gene TRBV15, with D possibly TRBD2 on 6 matching bases. V lost 4 bases and J lost 5, with 18 bases in between. Germline-derived CDR1 and CDR2 are LNHNV and YYDKDF (reference sequence). The CDR3 consists of 15 residues.

The chain is built from TRBV15 and TRBJ2-3, with TRBD2 matching over 11 bases. CDR1 LNHNV and CDR2 YYDKDF come from the germline V gene (reference sequence). Unmatched junction bases numbered 8, after V lost 3 bases and J lost 6 bases. The CDR3 contains 16 residues. The CDR3 region has the DNA TGTGCCACCAGCAGTAAGGCTAGCGGGGGGTCTGATACGCAGTATTTT. It encodes CATSSKASGGSDTQYF. The whole variable domain, remainder taken from reference TRBV15 and TRBJ2-3, is DAMVIQNPRYQVTQFGKPVTLSCSQTLNHNVMYWYQQKSSQAPKLLFHYYDKDFNNEADTPDNFQSRRPNTSFCFLDIRSPGLGDTAMYLCATSSKASGGSDTQYFGPGTRLTVL.